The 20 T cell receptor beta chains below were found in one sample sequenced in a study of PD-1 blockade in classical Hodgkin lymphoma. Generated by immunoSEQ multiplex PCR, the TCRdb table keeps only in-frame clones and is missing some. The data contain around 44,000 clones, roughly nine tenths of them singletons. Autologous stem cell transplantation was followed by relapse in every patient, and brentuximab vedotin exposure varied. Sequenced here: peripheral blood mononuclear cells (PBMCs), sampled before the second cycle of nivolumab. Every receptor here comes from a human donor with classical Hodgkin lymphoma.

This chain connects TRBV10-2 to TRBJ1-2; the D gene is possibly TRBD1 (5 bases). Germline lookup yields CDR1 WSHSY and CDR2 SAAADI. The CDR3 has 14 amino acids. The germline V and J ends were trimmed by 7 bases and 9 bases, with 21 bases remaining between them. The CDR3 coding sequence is TGCGCCAGCACCGAGAAGGGACCCCAGGGAAGCTACACCTTC. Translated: CASTEKGPQGSYTF.

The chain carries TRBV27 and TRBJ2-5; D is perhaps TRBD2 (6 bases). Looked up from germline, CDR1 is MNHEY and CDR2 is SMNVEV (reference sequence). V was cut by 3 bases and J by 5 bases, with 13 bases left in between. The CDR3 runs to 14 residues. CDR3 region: CASSFIDGSETQYF. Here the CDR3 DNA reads TGTGCCAGCAGTTTCATCGACGGGAGTGAGACCCAGTACTTC.

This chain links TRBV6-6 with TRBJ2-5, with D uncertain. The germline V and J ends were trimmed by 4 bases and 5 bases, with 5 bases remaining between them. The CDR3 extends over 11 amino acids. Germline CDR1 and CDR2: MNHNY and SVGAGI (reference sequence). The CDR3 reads CASSSGETQYF. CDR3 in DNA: TGTGCCAGCAGTTCCGGGGAGACCCAGTACTTC.

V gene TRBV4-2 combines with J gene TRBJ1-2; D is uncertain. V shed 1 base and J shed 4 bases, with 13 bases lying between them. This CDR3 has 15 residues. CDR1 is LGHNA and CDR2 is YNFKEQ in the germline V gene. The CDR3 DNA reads TGTGCCAGCAGCCAAGCGGGCAGAGCCCCCTATGGCTACACCTTC. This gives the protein CASSQAGRAPYGYTF.

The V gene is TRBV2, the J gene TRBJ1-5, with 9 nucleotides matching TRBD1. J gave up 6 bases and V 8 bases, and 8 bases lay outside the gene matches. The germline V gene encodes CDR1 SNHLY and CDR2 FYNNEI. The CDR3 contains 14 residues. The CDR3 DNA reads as TGTGCCAGCTGGACAGGGGAAGGCGGTCAGCCCCAGCATTTT. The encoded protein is CASWTGEGGQPQHF. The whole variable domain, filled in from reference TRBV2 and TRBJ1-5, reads EPEVTQTPSHQVTQMGQEVILRCVPISNHLYFYWYRQILGQKVEFLVSFYNNEISEKSEIFDDQFSVERPDGSNFTLKIRSTKLEDSAMYFCASWTGEGGQPQHFGDGTRLSIL.

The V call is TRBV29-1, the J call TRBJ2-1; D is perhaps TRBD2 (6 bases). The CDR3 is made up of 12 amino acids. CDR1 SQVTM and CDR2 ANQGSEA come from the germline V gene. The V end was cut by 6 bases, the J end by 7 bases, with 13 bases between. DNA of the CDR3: TGCAGCGTAGGGGACTTCCGGAATGAGCAGTTCTTC. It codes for CSVGDFRNEQFF.

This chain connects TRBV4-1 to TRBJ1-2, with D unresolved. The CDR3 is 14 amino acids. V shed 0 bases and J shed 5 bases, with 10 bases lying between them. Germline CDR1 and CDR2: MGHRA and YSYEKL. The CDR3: CASSQDMWGYGYTF. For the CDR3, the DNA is TGCGCCAGCAGCCAAGATATGTGGGGTTATGGCTACACCTTC.

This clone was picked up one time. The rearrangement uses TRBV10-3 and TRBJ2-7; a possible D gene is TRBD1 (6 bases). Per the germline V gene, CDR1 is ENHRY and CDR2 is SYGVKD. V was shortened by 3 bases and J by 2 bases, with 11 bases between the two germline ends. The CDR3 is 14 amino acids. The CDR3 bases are TGTGCCATCAGTGACGGGACACCGCCCTACGAGCAGTACTTC. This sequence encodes CAISDGTPPYEQYF.

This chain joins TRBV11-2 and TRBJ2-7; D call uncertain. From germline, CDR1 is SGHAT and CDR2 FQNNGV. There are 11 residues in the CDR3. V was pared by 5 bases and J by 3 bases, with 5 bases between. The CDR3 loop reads CASSANYEQYF. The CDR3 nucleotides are TGTGCCAGCAGCGCCAACTACGAGCAGTACTTC.

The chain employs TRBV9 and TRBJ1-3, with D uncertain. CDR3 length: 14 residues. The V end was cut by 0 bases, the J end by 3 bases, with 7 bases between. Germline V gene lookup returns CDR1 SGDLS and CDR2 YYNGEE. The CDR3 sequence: CASSVAEGGNTIYF. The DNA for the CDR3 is TGTGCCAGCAGCGTAGCAGAGGGTGGAAACACCATATATTTT.

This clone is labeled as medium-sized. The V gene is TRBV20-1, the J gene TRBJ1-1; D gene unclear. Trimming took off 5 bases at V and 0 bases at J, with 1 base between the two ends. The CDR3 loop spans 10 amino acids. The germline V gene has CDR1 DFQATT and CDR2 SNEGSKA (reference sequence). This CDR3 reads CSALNTEAFF. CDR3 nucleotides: TGCAGTGCTCTGAACACTGAAGCTTTCTTT.

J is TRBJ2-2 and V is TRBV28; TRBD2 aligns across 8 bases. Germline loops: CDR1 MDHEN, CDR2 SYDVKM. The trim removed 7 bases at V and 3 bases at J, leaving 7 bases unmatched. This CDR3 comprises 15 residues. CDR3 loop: CASTSGSTYTGELFF. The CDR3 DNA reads TGTGCCAGCACGAGCGGGAGCACCTACACCGGGGAGCTGTTTTTT.

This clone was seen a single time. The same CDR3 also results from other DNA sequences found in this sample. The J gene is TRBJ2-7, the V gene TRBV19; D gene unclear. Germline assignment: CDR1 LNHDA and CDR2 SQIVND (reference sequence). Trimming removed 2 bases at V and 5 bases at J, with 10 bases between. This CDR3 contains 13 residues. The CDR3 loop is CASSISGLDEQYF. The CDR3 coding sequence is TGTGCCAGTAGTATAAGTGGGCTGGACGAGCAGTACTTC.

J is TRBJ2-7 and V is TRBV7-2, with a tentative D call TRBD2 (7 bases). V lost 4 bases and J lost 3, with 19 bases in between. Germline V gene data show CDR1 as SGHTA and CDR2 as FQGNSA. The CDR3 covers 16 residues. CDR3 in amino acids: CASSSRPTGRGYEQYF. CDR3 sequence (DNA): TGTGCCAGCAGCTCTCGTCCTACAGGGAGGGGCTACGAGCAGTACTTC.

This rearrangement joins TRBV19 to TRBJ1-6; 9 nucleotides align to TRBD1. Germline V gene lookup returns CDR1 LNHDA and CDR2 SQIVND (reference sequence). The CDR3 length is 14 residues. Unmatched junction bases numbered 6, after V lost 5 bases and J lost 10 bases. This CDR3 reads CASSPDRGQSPLHF. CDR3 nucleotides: TGTGCCAGTAGTCCGGACAGGGGCCAATCACCCCTCCACTTT.

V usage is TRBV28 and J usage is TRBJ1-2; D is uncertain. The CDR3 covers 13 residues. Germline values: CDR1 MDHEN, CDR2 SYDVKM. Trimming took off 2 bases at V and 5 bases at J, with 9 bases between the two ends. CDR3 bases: TGTGCCAGCAGTTTAGAGGGCGGATATGGCTACACCTTC. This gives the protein CASSLEGGYGYTF.

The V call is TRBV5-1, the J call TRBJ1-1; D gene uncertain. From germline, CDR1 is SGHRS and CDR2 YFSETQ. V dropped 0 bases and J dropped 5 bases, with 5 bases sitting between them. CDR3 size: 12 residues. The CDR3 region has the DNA TGCGCCAGCAGCTTGGTGGGGACTGAAGCTTTCTTT. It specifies CASSLVGTEAFF.

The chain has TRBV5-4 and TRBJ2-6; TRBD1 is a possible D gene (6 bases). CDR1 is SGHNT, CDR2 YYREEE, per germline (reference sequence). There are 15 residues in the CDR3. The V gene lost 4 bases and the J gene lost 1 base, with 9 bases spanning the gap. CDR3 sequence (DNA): TGTGCCAGCAGCCGAACAGGGTCTGGGGCCAACGTCCTGACTTTC. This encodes CASSRTGSGANVLTF.

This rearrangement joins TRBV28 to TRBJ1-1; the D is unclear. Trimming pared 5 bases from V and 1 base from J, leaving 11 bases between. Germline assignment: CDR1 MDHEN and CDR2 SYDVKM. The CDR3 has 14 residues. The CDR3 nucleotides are TGTGCCAGCAGTCAGCAGGTGAGGAACACTGAAGCTTTCTTT. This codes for CASSQQVRNTEAFF.

CDR3 sequence reads: CASSTPAKNIQYF. CDR3 DNA: TGTGCCAGCAGTACCCCAGCCAAAAACATTCAGTACTTC. The chain carries TRBV28 and TRBJ2-4, with D unresolved. Germline-derived CDR1 and CDR2 are MDHEN and SYDVKM. The V and J ends lost 5 bases and 0 bases respectively, with 5 bases between them. The CDR3 covers 13 residues.